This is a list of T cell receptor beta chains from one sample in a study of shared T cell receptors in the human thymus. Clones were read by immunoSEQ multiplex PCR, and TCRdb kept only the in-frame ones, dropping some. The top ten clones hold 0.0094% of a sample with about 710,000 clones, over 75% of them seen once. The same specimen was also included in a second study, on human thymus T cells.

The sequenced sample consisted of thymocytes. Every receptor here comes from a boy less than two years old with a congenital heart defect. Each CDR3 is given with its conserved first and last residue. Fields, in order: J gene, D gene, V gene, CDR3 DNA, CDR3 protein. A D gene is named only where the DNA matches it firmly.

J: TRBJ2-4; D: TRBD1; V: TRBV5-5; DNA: TGTGCCAGCAGCTTGGGACAGGGAAGCATTCAGTACTTC; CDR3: CASSLGQGSIQYF
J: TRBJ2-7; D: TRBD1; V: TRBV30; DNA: TGTGCCTGGAGTTTTGGGACAGGACCCTACGAGCAGTACTTC; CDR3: CAWSFGTGPYEQYF
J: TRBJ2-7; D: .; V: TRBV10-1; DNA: TGCGCCAGCAGGGACAGTCCAGCCTACGAGCAGTACTTC; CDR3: CASRDSPAYEQYF
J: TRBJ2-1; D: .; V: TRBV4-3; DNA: TGCGCCAGCAGCCAAGTGGTGGTCGCGGGACGAAACAATGAGCAGTTCTTC; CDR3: CASSQVVVAGRNNEQFF
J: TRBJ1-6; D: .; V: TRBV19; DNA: TGTGCCAGTAGGGGAGGCAGCAATTCACCCCTCCACTTT; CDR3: CASRGGSNSPLHF
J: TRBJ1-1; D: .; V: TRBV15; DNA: TGTGCCACCAACAGGGATCAGGGCACTGAAGCTTTCTTT; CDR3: CATNRDQGTEAFF
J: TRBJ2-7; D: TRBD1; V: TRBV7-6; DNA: TGTGCCAGCAGCCCGGACAGGGCCCCTCGGTACGAGCAGTACTTC; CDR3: CASSPDRAPRYEQYF
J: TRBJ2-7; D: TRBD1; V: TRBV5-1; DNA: TGCGCCAGCAGTCGGGACAGCCAGGACTACGAGCAGTACTTC; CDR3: CASSRDSQDYEQYF
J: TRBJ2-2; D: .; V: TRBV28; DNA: TGTGCCAGCAGTTTCTTTTGGCGGCCGAACACCGGGGAGCTGTTTTTT; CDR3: CASSFFWRPNTGELFF
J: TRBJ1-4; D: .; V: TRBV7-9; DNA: TGTGCCAGCAGCCTAGAGAAGGGGACTAATGAAAAACTGTTTTTT; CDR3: CASSLEKGTNEKLFF
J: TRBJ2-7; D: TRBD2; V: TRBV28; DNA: TGTGCCAGCAGTTTGGTATCGGCGGGAGGGCCTGTCTACGAGCAGTACTTC; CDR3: CASSLVSAGGPVYEQYF
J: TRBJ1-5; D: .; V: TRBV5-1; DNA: TGCGCCAGCAGCTGGGGGGGTGGCCAGCCCCAGCATTTT; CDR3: CASSWGGGQPQHF
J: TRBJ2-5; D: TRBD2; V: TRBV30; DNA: TGTGCCTGCAGAGGACTAGCGGGACAAGAGACCCAGTACTTC; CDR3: CACRGLAGQETQYF
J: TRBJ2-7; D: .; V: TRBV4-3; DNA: TGCGCCAGCAGCCCCCGGGTTAGCGCGAGCTCCTACGAGCAGTACTTC; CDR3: CASSPRVSASSYEQYF
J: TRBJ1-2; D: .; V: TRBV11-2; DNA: TGTGCCAGCAGCTTAAGGGGCAAAGGGCAAAAACACTATGGCTACACCTTC; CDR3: CASSLRGKGQKHYGYTF
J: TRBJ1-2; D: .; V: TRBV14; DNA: TGTGCCAACTGGAAACAGGGTTTTGGCTACACCTTC; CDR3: CANWKQGFGYTF
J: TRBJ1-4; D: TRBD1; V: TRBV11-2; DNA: TGTGCCAGCAGCGTCACAGGGGGCATAGCTAATGAAAAACTGTTTTTT; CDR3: CASSVTGGIANEKLFF
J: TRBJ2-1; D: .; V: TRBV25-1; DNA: TGTGCCAGCAGGGCGACAGGTATCCTCAGCTCCTACAATGAGCAGTTCTTC; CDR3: CASRATGILSSYNEQFF